The 3 T cell receptor beta chains reported below all come from one sample, sequenced in a study of blood T cell repertoires in COVID-19. Clones were sequenced by immunoSEQ multiplex PCR, and TCRdb holds only the in-frame ones, with some missing. Of under 150,000 clones listed, about 87% are singletons. The specimen was peripheral blood. Receptors were obtained from a woman aged 50 to 60 with acute or convalescent COVID-19.

The V gene is TRBV27, the J gene TRBJ1-1; TRBD1 matches 7 bases. The trim removed 3 bases at V and 4 bases at J, leaving 2 bases unmatched. CDR1 is MNHEY and CDR2 is SMNVEV in the germline V gene (reference sequence). The CDR3 loop spans 13 amino acids. CDR3 protein: CASSLYRGTEAFF. As DNA, the CDR3 is TGTGCCAGCAGTTTGTACAGGGGCACTGAAGCTTTCTTT.

The CDR3 coding sequence is TGTGCCAGCACCCGAGAGGGGGAAGAGACCCAGTACTTC. Its protein is CASTREGEETQYF. This rearrangement joins TRBV6-9 to TRBJ2-5, with D possibly matching TRBD1 (6 bases). From germline, CDR1 is MNHGY and CDR2 SVAAGI. Trimming removed 7 bases from V and 3 bases from J, with 12 bases in between. The CDR3 is 13 amino acids.

The chain recombines TRBV2 with TRBJ2-7; D is possibly TRBD1 (5 bases). V shed 2 bases and J shed 1 base, with 12 bases lying between them. Per the germline V gene, CDR1 is SNHLY and CDR2 is FYNNEI. The CDR3 totals 15 residues. Here the CDR3 reads CASSEYRSGSYEQYF. The CDR3 coding sequence is TGTGCCAGCAGTGAATACAGGTCAGGGTCCTACGAGCAGTACTTC.